This section outlines one T cell receptor (beta chain) sequence together with its context. This clonotype was recorded at least ten times. This receptor's antigen is unknown. It has no much larger one-base neighbor in the sample; base qualities were not kept. From its cysteine to its phenylalanine, the CDR3 spans 16 amino acids. Only the CDR3 portion is preserved as DNA: 48 bases, with reading frame beginning at the first base. CDR1 and CDR2 are read off the germline V gene as SGHTA and FQGNSA. Trimming accounts for 4 bases at V and 0 bases at J, while the number of junction bases matched to no gene is 5. This record comes from a study of T cells after yellow fever vaccination (dated by TCRdb to between 2018 and 2021). The study in broad terms: The SMART-Seq v4 Ultra Low Input RNA kit was used to prepare libraries from fractions with low cell numbers. To follow T-cell clones before and after both primary and booster YFV17D yellow fever vaccination, bulk TCR alpha and beta repertoires underwent longitudinal sequencing. The cohort comprised two healthy male donors, one aged 18 to 30 and one aged 30 to 40 years. Blood was drawn at multiple timepoints before and after primary and secondary immunization, with bulk PBMC replicates and cell subsets isolated. General conclusions and limits of the study: Compared with the primary T-cell response, the secondary T-cell response was weaker but faster, peaking on day 5 rather than day 15. A small fraction of clonotypes appeared in both the CD4 and CD8 compartments, likely as a result of convergent recombination. Most clones expanded after primary vaccination were re-detected after the booster (almost 98% of CD4 and approximately 85% of CD8), suggesting broad memory maintenance. Computational filtering was required because FACS-sorted repertoires could contain abundant contaminating clonotypes from the bulk population. Because the study included only two donors, the extent to which the findings can be generalized is limited.

Synthesis of TCR cDNA relied on 5'RACE template switching, a step that introduced a universal primer site along with unique molecular identifiers. Priming of cDNA synthesis was performed from both the TCR alpha and TCR beta constant segments. Library amplification involved two PCR steps, and the second step added sample barcodes and sequencing adapters. Sequencing of libraries was done on Illumina HiSeq 2500 (2x100 bp) or NovaSeq (2x150 bp). The study's own analysis went as follows. Reads were demultiplexed and collapsed into UMI consensus sequences with MIGEC, and V(D)J alignment was performed with MiXCR. Vaccine-responding clonotypes were identified with edgeR using replicate PBMC samples, with FDR below 0.01 and a log2 fold change above 5 up to day 15 being required. CD4 or CD8 identity was assigned to each bulk clonotype according to whether the clonotype was present at higher abundance in the sequenced CD4 repertoire or the sequenced CD8 repertoire. In TCRdb, the public reads were trimmed at Q25 with fastp and aligned with MiXCR, with productive beta chains retained. When rows share a CDR3 protein, they turn into one entry using the most common DNA and genes. The V and J calls shown here were made by TCRdb, not taken from the authors' results. The sample table records around 250,000 distinct CDR3 sequences; 6.5% to 8.5% of these occur just once. About 0.85% of the sample is in the top ten clones.

The sample's treatment or condition, from its label and the paper: live attenuated yellow fever vaccine strain. A standard Ficoll-Paque protocol was used to isolate PBMCs from peripheral blood. CD4 and CD8 T-cell fractions were isolated with Dynabeads CD4 and CD8 positive selection kits. TriZol was used to extract RNA from bulk PBMCs, from CD4 and CD8 fractions, and from dextramer-positive and dextramer-negative fractions. The rearrangement combines TRBV7-2 with TRBJ2-3, and 9 junction bases match TRBD2. Sequencing used CD4+ T cells sorted from PBMCs, obtained 15 days after the yellow fever booster vaccination. The receptor was isolated from a man aged 30-40 years who received the YFV17D yellow fever vaccine. Here the CDR3 is given as CASSSDSGGSTDTQYF. The nucleotide sequence is given as TGTGCCAGCAGCTCAGATAGCGGGGGAAGCACAGATACGCAGTATTTT.